The clone carrying this TCR beta chain was detected only a few times. Antigen: not known. An Oncomine TCR Beta short-read assay was used to sequence the DNA from cultured CD4+ T cells. Cultured CD4+ T cells yielded the extracted genomic DNA. From the PCR reads, TCRdb called clonotypes with MiXCR, one entry per CDR3 protein. The repertoire holds about 8,100 distinct CDR3 sequences, with 30% to 40% as singletons. V trimming: 7 bases; J trimming: 7 bases; junction bases outside the gene matches: 9. The CDR3 runs to 13 residues. Germline V gene data show CDR1 as MNHEY and CDR2 as SVGEGT. Stated treatment: roughly 10-day PBMC culture with coronavirus spike peptide pools or control peptides (ViraFEST assay). One should note that the unexposed donor's CD4+ T cells were collected before the COVID-19 pandemic (2011-2018). This sample is drawn from a study of vaccination and CD4 T cells after COVID-19. Study background: Cells received overlapping spike peptides from SARS-CoV-2, HCoV-NL63, HCoV-OC43 and HCoV-229E as stimulation.

The sequence was obtained from a human donor in good health. The chain combines TRBV6-2 or TRBV6-3 with TRBJ1-2; 7 positions agree with TRBD1. The sequenced sample was CD4+ T cells from blood, cultured in vitro. The CDR3 sequence: CASKEEGALGYTF. CDR3 sequence (DNA): TGTGCCAGCAAGGAAGAGGGGGCGCTTGGCTACACCTTC.